This T cell receptor (beta chain) was captured by sequencing in a study of OX40 agonist ivuxolimab in advanced cancers. Study information: With a range of roughly 23 to 90, age averaged approximately 60 years, and 75% to 90% were male. Overall study findings and caveats: With doses of 0.1 to 3.0 mg/kg, CD4+ and CD8+ blood T cells had undergone clonal expansion by week 6. On average, a greater number of expanded clones characterised CD8+ T cells relative to CD4+.

The timepoints at which blood was sampled were baseline, cycle 4 day 1, and cycle 7 day 1. Generated by immunoSEQ multiplex PCR, the TCRdb table keeps only in-frame clones and is missing some. The sample contains 100,000 to 150,000 clones, 90% of which appear only once. The CDR3 is 15 amino acids. V lost 1 base, J lost 6 bases, and 12 bases lay in between. Germline values: CDR1 SGHTA, CDR2 FQGNSA. With regard to this clone: Its matching antigen is unknown.

The specimen was CD4+ or CD8+ T cells sorted from blood, collected in a trial of the OX40 agonist ivuxolimab. V gene TRBV7-2 combines with J gene TRBJ1-4; D is unclear. The sequence derives from an adult with an advanced solid tumor such as melanoma, head and neck, liver or kidney cancer. CDR3 protein: CASSLGRARYEKLFF. The DNA for the CDR3 is TGTGCCAGCAGCTTAGGAAGGGCCCGATATGAAAAACTGTTTTTT. Full variable domain (rest looked up from reference TRBV7-2 and TRBJ1-4): GAGVSQSPSNKVTEKGKDVELRCDPISGHTALYWYRQSLGQGLEFLIYFQGNSAPDKSGLPSDRFSAERTGGSVSTLTIQRTQQEDSAVYLCASSLGRARYEKLFFGSGTQLSVL.